The clone carrying this TCR beta chain was observed many times. Its target is unknown. These data are taken from a study of early T cells in non-severe SARS-CoV-2 infection. Study-wide context: Sequencing used unsorted whole-blood bulk RNA, so chains lack pairing.

The V end was cut by 3 bases, the J end by 2 bases, with 14 bases between. Germline V gives CDR1 MNHNY, CDR2 SVGAGI (reference sequence). The CDR3 spans 16 residues. Study results and limitations: CD4 and private specificities were missed by VDJdb matching, which favored anti-spike CD8 responses.

Individual cDNA molecules were tagged with unique molecular identifiers, the study reported. TCRdb re-derived calls from the 5' RACE reads in MiXCR, one entry per CDR3 protein. The table records about 60,000 distinct CDR3 sequences, around 8.9% of them present only once. This sequence originates from an adult who was a healthcare worker with PCR-confirmed SARS-CoV-2 infection or an uninfected control (not recorded which). The genes are TRBV6-6 and TRBJ1-5; weak D call: TRBD1 (5 bases). Sequencing was carried out using whole blood. In DNA, the CDR3 is TGTGCCAGCAGTTATATAGGTATCAGGGGCAATCAGCCCCAGCATTTT. The encoded protein is CASSYIGIRGNQPQHF.